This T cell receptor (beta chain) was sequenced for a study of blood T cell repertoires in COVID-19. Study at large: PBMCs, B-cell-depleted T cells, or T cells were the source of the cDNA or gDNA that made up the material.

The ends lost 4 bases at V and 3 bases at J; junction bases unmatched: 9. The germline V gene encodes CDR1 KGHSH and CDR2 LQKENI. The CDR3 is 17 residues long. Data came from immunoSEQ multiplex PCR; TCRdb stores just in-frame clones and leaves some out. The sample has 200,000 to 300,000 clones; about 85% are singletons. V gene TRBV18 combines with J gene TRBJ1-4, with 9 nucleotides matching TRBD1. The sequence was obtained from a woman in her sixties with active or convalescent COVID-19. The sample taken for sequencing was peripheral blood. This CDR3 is CASSQLGQGAPNEKLFF. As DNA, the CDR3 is TGTGCCAGCTCACAACTGGGACAGGGCGCACCTAATGAAAAACTGTTTTTT.